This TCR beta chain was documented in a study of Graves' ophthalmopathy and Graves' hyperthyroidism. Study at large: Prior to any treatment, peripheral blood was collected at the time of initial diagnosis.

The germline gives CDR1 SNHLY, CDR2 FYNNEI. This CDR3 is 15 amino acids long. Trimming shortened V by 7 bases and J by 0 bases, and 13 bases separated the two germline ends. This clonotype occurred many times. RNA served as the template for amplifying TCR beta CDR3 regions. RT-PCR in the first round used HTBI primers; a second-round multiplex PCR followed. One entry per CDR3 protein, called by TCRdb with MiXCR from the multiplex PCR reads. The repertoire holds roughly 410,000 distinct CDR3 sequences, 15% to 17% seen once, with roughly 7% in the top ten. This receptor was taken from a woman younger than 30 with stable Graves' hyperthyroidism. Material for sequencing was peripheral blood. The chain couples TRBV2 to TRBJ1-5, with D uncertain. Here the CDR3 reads CASKDGENSNQPQHF. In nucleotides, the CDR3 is TGTGCCAGCAAAGACGGGGAAAATAGCAATCAGCCCCAGCATTTT.